The rows below give T cell receptor beta chains drawn from one sample of a study of control samples from healthy donors and cancer patients. Clones were read by immunoSEQ multiplex PCR, and TCRdb kept only the in-frame ones, dropping some. The sample has roughly 160,000 clones; about 94% are singletons. Sample: PBMCs. Receptor source: a man in his 60s with colorectal cancer. Both conserved end residues are part of each CDR3. The order of the fields is CDR3 length, clone size, J gene, D gene, V gene, CDR3 DNA, CDR3 protein. D genes are given only for firm matches. Only some rows state a clone size, as once, few, many or a class for expanded clones.

16,.,TRBJ2-7,TRBD1,TRBV4-1,TGCGCCAGCAGCCAAAACCGGGACAGGGGAGCCTACGAGCAGTACTTC,CASSQNRDRGAYEQYF
14,once,TRBJ2-5,.,TRBV6-4,TGTGCCAGCAGCGCCGACACTAACCAAGAGACCCAGTACTTC,CASSADTNQETQYF
17,.,TRBJ1-5,TRBD1,TRBV6-1,TGTGCCAGCAGTGAAGCGCTTCACAGGGGGCGCGATCAGCCCCAGCATTTT,CASSEALHRGRDQPQHF
14,.,TRBJ1-1,.,TRBV5-1,TGCGCCAGCAGCTTGGGCGGGGAGGGCACTGAAGCTTTCTTT,CASSLGGEGTEAFF
17,.,TRBJ2-3,TRBD1,TRBV19,TGTGCCAGTAGTAGACAGGGTGGGCAGGGGATGTCAGATACGCAGTATTTT,CASSRQGGQGMSDTQYF
14,.,TRBJ2-1,.,TRBV9,TGTGCCAGCAGCGTAGAGGTCGGGGGCTATGAGCAGTTCTTC,CASSVEVGGYEQFF
12,.,TRBJ1-2,.,TRBV25-1,TGTGCCAGCAACGGAGAAAACTATGGCTACACCTTC,CASNGENYGYTF
15,.,TRBJ1-4,.,TRBV4-1,TGCGCCAGCAGCCAAGATTTCAGCCCGAATGAAAAACTGTTTTTT,CASSQDFSPNEKLFF
15,.,TRBJ2-7,.,TRBV6-6,TGTGCCAGCAGTTACTCCGGGACCAACCGCCTTGAGCAGTACTTC,CASSYSGTNRLEQYF
15,once,TRBJ2-3,.,TRBV15,TGTGCCACCAGCGGAATTACCCCTAGCACAGATACGCAGTATTTT,CATSGITPSTDTQYF
16,.,TRBJ1-5,.,TRBV21-1,TGTGCCAGCAGCAAAGCGCTTTCAGGGGGCTATCAGCCCCAGCATTTT,CASSKALSGGYQPQHF
14,.,TRBJ1-2,.,TRBV10-3,TGTGCCATCAGTGTTACGGACGGGAACTATGGCTACACCTTC,CAISVTDGNYGYTF
16,.,TRBJ2-5,TRBD1,TRBV7-8,TGTGCCAGCAGCTCCCGGGACAGGGGGCTGCAAGAGACCCAGTACTTC,CASSSRDRGLQETQYF
14,.,TRBJ2-7,.,TRBV5-1,TGCGCCAGCAGCTTGGGGGGAGTTTTCCACGAGCAGTACTTC,CASSLGGVFHEQYF
12,.,TRBJ2-3,.,TRBV12-3/TRBV12-4,TGTGCCAGCAGTCCCACAGAGCGTACGCAGTATTTT,CASSPTERTQYF
14,once,TRBJ2-1,.,TRBV6-5,TGTGCCAGCAGCGTGGGAGGGGGTGACAATGAGCAGTTCTTC,CASSVGGGDNEQFF
11,.,TRBJ2-3,.,TRBV29-1,TGCAGCGCCCTATTAGGAGATACGCAGTATTTT,CSALLGDTQYF
14,.,TRBJ2-5,TRBD1,TRBV5-4,TGTGCCAGCAGCGGACAGGGCACCAGGGAGACCCAGTACTTC,CASSGQGTRETQYF
17,once,TRBJ1-2,.,TRBV5-1,TGCGCCAGCAGCCTACGGGAGACCGGGGTCGGGAACTATGGCTACACCTTC,CASSLRETGVGNYGYTF
14,.,TRBJ2-3,.,TRBV27,TGTGCCAGCAGTTCATCGCGGGACCCAGATACGCAGTATTTT,CASSSSRDPDTQYF
13,.,TRBJ1-1,.,TRBV3-1/TRBV3-2,TGTGCCAGCAGCCAAGAGGGGTGGGGGGAAGCTTTCTTT,CASSQEGWGEAFF
16,.,TRBJ1-2,.,TRBV9,TGTGCCAGCAGCGTAGGGGACTCAGGGAACCTCTATGGCTACACCTTC,CASSVGDSGNLYGYTF
14,.,TRBJ1-6,.,TRBV6-2/TRBV6-3,TGTGCCAGCAGCCCAACGCGGGCGAAGTCACCCCTCCACTTT,CASSPTRAKSPLHF
16,.,TRBJ2-5,.,TRBV11-2,TGTGCCAGCAGCTCCGGGGGACGACGGGCCCAAGAGACCCAGTACTTC,CASSSGGRRAQETQYF
14,.,TRBJ2-5,.,TRBV11-2,TGTGCCAGCAGCTTTGACGGTCCACGAGAGACCCAGTACTTC,CASSFDGPRETQYF
16,.,TRBJ1-5,.,TRBV19,TGTGCCAGTAGTATATACCCAGGGGCTAGCAATCAGCCCCAGCATTTT,CASSIYPGASNQPQHF
15,.,TRBJ2-7,.,TRBV7-9,TGTGCCAGCAGTACGTCACGGGGGCCTTCCTACGAGCAGTACTTC,CASSTSRGPSYEQYF
12,.,TRBJ1-1,.,TRBV7-9,TGTGCCAGCAGCTTAGAGGAGAGGGGAGCTTTCTTT,CASSLEERGAFF
13,.,TRBJ1-4,.,TRBV4-1,TGCGCCAGCAGCCAAAGGGATAGCGAAAAACTGTTTTTT,CASSQRDSEKLFF
14,.,TRBJ2-7,TRBD1,TRBV5-4,TGTGCCAGCAGCTTGAGACAGGGGGCCGGTGAGCAGTACTTC,CASSLRQGAGEQYF
15,.,TRBJ2-3,.,TRBV19,TGTGCCAGTAGTCCCAGGAGGCTTAGCACAGATACGCAGTATTTT,CASSPRRLSTDTQYF
13,.,TRBJ1-6,.,TRBV6-2/TRBV6-3,TGTGCCAGCAGTTACTCGAATTCCTCACCCCTCCACTTT,CASSYSNSSPLHF
16,.,TRBJ1-5,TRBD1,TRBV10-3,TGTGCCATCAGTGGGGGGGACAGGGGGAAAGGTCAGCCCCAGCATTTT,CAISGGDRGKGQPQHF
14,.,TRBJ1-2,.,TRBV2,TGTGCCAGCAGTCTATCCATACAGGGAGGAGGCTACACCTTC,CASSLSIQGGGYTF
14,.,TRBJ2-7,TRBD1,TRBV19,TGTGCCAGTAGTATGGGGGGACAGGGCTACGAGCAGTACTTC,CASSMGGQGYEQYF
12,.,TRBJ1-6,.,TRBV30,TGTGCCTGGAGGCAGATGTATTCACCCCTCCACTTT,CAWRQMYSPLHF
15,once,TRBJ1-1,.,TRBV7-2,TGTGCCAGCAGCTTACAATCCGGTCTAAAGACTGAAGCTTTCTTT,CASSLQSGLKTEAFF
13,.,TRBJ1-6,.,TRBV6-1,TGTGCCAGCAGTGAGGGGCTTAATTCACCCCTCCACTTT,CASSEGLNSPLHF
15,.,TRBJ1-3,TRBD1,TRBV2,TGTGCCAGCAGGAAAGGGACAGGCTTTGGAAACACCATATATTTT,CASRKGTGFGNTIYF
15,.,TRBJ1-2,.,TRBV19,TGTGCCAGTAGTATAGGGTTGCAGGCTAACTATGGCTACACCTTC,CASSIGLQANYGYTF
17,.,TRBJ1-2,.,TRBV9,TGTGCCAGCAGCGTAGGGGCAGGGGCGGGTCTTACCTATGGCTACACCTTC,CASSVGAGAGLTYGYTF
19,.,TRBJ1-5,.,TRBV5-5,TGTGCCAGCAGCTTGGCCGCCCAACCCAGGGGTATAAGCAATCAGCCCCAGCATTTT,CASSLAAQPRGISNQPQHF
16,once,TRBJ1-3,TRBD1,TRBV4-1,TGCGCCAGCAGCCAAGGTAGCAGGGGGCCTGGAAACACCATATATTTT,CASSQGSRGPGNTIYF
14,.,TRBJ1-6,TRBD1,TRBV6-5,TGTGCCAGCAGGAAACAGGGGGATAATTCACCCCTCCACTTT,CASRKQGDNSPLHF
12,once,TRBJ2-7,TRBD1,TRBV12-3/TRBV12-4,TGTGCCAGCAGCGGACAGGGCTACGAGCAGTACTTC,CASSGQGYEQYF
14,few,TRBJ2-7,TRBD1,TRBV2,TGTGCCAGCAGCGGGACAGGGGGATCATACGAGCAGTACTTC,CASSGTGGSYEQYF
15,.,TRBJ2-2,.,TRBV5-1,TGCGCCAGCAGCCAGGACGGTAGTTACACCGGGGAGCTGTTTTTT,CASSQDGSYTGELFF
14,once,TRBJ1-2,.,TRBV5-8,TGTGCCAGCAGCTTGAAACGAAGCGGGTATGGCTACACCTTC,CASSLKRSGYGYTF
15,.,TRBJ1-1,.,TRBV4-2,TGTGCCAGCAGCCAAGAGGAGATCTTGAACACTGAAGCTTTCTTT,CASSQEEILNTEAFF
12,.,TRBJ1-1,.,TRBV30,TGTGCCTGGAGGCGTCCAGGTATTGGAGCTTTCTTT,CAWRRPGIGAFF
14,.,TRBJ2-7,.,TRBV29-1,TGCAGCGTGGGGAAGGTCGGAATACCCTACGAGCAGTACTTC,CSVGKVGIPYEQYF
14,.,TRBJ1-5,.,TRBV29-1,TGCAGCGTTGTTCTTGGGGACTTTAATCAGCCCCAGCATTTT,CSVVLGDFNQPQHF